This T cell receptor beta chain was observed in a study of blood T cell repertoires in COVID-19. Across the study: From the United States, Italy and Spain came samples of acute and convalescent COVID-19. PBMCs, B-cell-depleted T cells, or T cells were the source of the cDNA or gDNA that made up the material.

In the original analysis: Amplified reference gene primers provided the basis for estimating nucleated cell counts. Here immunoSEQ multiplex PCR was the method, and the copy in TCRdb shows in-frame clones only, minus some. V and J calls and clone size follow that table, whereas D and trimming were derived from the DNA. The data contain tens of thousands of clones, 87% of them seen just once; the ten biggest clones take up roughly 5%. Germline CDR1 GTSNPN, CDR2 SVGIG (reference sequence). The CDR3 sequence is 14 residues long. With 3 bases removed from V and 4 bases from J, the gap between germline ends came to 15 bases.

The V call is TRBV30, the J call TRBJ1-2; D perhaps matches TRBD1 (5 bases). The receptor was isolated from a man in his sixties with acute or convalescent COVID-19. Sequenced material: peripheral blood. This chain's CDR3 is CAWRGTSVPYGYTF. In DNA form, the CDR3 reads TGTGCCTGGAGGGGGACTTCGGTTCCCTATGGCTACACCTTC.